This TCR beta chain was retrieved from a study of cytomegalovirus exposure and HLA in healthy donors. V shed 10 bases, J shed 0 bases, and the junction held 11 bases outside the gene matches. This CDR3 spans 15 amino acids. Germline values: CDR1 SGHVS, CDR2 FNYEAQ. Vbeta (60) and Jbeta (13) primers were used in the PCR. TCRdb's table, derived via immunoSEQ multiplex PCR, lists solely in-frame clones and lacks some. The sample includes 150,000 to 250,000 clones, approximately 83% of them seen just once. The chain uses TRBV7-6 and TRBJ1-1; the match to TRBD1 covers 7 bases. Sequenced input: PBMCs. The origin of this receptor is a boy aged 2 to 9 in good health and CMV-seronegative. As DNA, the CDR3 is TGTGCCACCAGACAGGGAGTGGAGCTGAACACTGAAGCTTTCTTT. Translating it yields CATRQGVELNTEAFF. The whole variable domain, remainder taken from reference TRBV7-6 and TRBJ1-1, is GAGVSQSPRYKVTKRGQDVALRCDPISGHVSLYWYRQALGQGPEFLTYFNYEAQQDKSGLPNDRFSAERPEGSISTLTIQRTEQRDSAMYRCATRQGVELNTEAFFGQGTRLTVV.